This T cell receptor beta chain was retrieved from a study of T cell repertoires in cytomegalovirus infection. Study-wide context: Selected CMV epitopes included recently identified HLA-C-restricted ones as well as well-studied HLA-B-restricted ones. Public TCR beta signatures provided an indication of both CMV infection and a matching HLA type. Overall study results and limits: Carriers of CMV and the relevant HLA type were discriminated by public TCR beta frequency. HLA-C-restricted CMV clonotypes gave the most frequent clonotype in two of eight donors.

In its sample, this clonotype was seen a few times. What it binds is not known. TCRdb independently ran MiXCR on the reads; one entry per CDR3 protein. The sample comprises approximately 730,000 distinct CDR3 sequences, around 29% of which are singletons, and about an eighth rests with the top ten. CDR1 and CDR2 from the germline V gene are SGHVS and FQNEAQ. This CDR3 contains 16 residues. The ends lost 7 bases at V and 0 bases at J; junction bases unmatched: 9. Source: cultured CD8+ T cells from PBMCs, taken from culture after CMV antigen stimulation. The V and J genes are TRBV7-8 and TRBJ1-5; TRBD1 agrees at 7 bases. The receptor was derived from a human donor in good health (CMV status not recorded). Some clones in this sample may be carry-over from other donors' samples. The CDR3 is CASTRTGDYSNQPQHF. The CDR3 region has the DNA TGTGCCAGCACACGGACAGGAGATTATAGCAATCAGCCCCAGCATTTT.